What follows are 21 T cell receptor beta chains derived from one specimen sequenced in a study of early T cells in non-severe SARS-CoV-2 infection. TCRdb fed the 5' RACE reads into MiXCR, producing one record per CDR3 protein. Among approximately 58,000 distinct CDR3 sequences, roughly 10% were seen once, and the ten largest hold roughly 10%. Sequenced sample: whole blood. These receptors all stem from an adult who was a healthcare worker with PCR-confirmed SARS-CoV-2 infection or an uninfected control (not recorded which).

The chain links TRBV9 to TRBJ2-7, with D unresolved. V dropped 3 bases and J dropped 2 bases, with 3 bases sitting between them. The length of the CDR3 is 11 residues. Germline V CDR1 and CDR2: SGDLS, YYNGEE. The CDR3 DNA is TGTGCCAGCAGCGATACCTACGAGCAGTACTTC. The encoded protein is CASSDTYEQYF.

The chain couples TRBV12-3 or TRBV12-4 to TRBJ2-1; 7 bases map to TRBD2. The CDR3 consists of 15 residues. V was pared by 3 bases and J by 4 bases, with 6 bases of the junction left unmatched. The CDR3 DNA sequence: TGTGCCAGCAGTTTTGAGCGGGGCATATACAATGAGCAGTTCTTC. It codes for CASSFERGIYNEQFF.

This clonotype was observed at least ten times. This chain uses TRBV7-9 with TRBJ2-2; D call uncertain. V was trimmed by 4 bases and J by 5 bases, leaving 8 bases between them. Germline CDR1 and CDR2: SEHNR and FQNEAQ (reference sequence). There are 13 residues in the CDR3. DNA for the CDR3: TGTGCCAGCAGCTCCCCTAGGACCGGGGAGCTGTTTTTT. Its protein product is CASSSPRTGELFF.

This clonotype came up many times. This chain links TRBV20-1 with TRBJ1-1; tentative D call: TRBD1 (6 bases). Trimming left V 5 bases short and J 1 base short, with 11 bases between. Germline lookup yields CDR1 DFQATT and CDR2 SNEGSKA (reference sequence). There are 13 residues in the CDR3. CDR3 loop: CSAYARGNTEAFF. Here the CDR3 DNA reads TGCAGTGCTTACGCCAGGGGGAACACTGAAGCTTTCTTT.

This clonotype was seen many times. The V gene is TRBV29-1, the J gene TRBJ2-5; 9 bases are shared with TRBD1. J was trimmed by 4 bases and V by 5 bases; bases with no gene match: 8. Germline V gene sequence: CDR1 SQVTM, CDR2 ANQGSEA. CDR3 size: 14 residues. The CDR3 reads CSVHRDRVAETQYF. The CDR3 DNA reads as TGCAGCGTTCACCGGGACAGGGTTGCAGAGACCCAGTACTTC.

The V call is TRBV6-2 or TRBV6-3, the J call TRBJ1-2, with a possible D match to TRBD1 (5 bases). Trimming stripped 6 bases from V and 4 bases from J, with 15 bases between. The CDR3 is 14 residues long. Germline CDR1 and CDR2: MNHEY and SVGEGT. The chain's CDR3 is CASRPGRGSYGYTF. CDR3 nucleotides: TGTGCCAGCAGACCAGGGAGGGGAAGCTATGGCTACACCTTC.

The J gene is TRBJ1-2, the V gene TRBV3-1; 9 bases are a match to TRBD1. After removal of 4 bases from V and 1 base from J, the junction contained 4 bases not matched to a gene. Germline V gene data show CDR1 as LGHDT and CDR2 as YNNKEL (reference sequence). CDR3 length: 15 amino acids. The CDR3 loop is CASSPGTGINYGYTF. The CDR3 region has the DNA TGTGCCAGCAGCCCCGGGACAGGGATTAACTATGGCTACACCTTC.

In this sample, this clonotype turned up many times. This CDR3 reads CASSQARSGELFF. CDR3 DNA sequence: TGTGCCAGCAGCCAAGCCAGGAGCGGGGAGCTGTTTTTT. The chain uses TRBV14 and TRBJ2-2; D gene uncertain. The CDR3 covers 13 residues. From germline, CDR1 is SGHDN and CDR2 FVKESK. The germline V and J ends were trimmed by 1 base and 7 bases, with 7 bases remaining between them. Filled out from reference TRBV14 and TRBJ2-2, the complete variable domain reads EAGVTQFPSHSVIEKGQTVTLRCDPISGHDNLYWYRRVMGKEIKFLLHFVKESKQDESGMPNNRFLAERTGGTYSTLKVQPAELEDSGVYFCASSQARSGELFFGEGSRLTVL.

In the case of this clonotype: Given a much more abundant clone one base away, this may be a read error. This chain connects TRBV7-9 to TRBJ2-7, with a weak D call TRBD2 (5 bases). CDR3 length: 13 residues. Trimming removed 5 bases at V and 2 bases at J, with 10 bases between. Germline CDR1 SEHNR, CDR2 FQNEAQ (reference sequence). DNA for the CDR3: TGTGCCAGCAGCCCCGGGATCACCTACGAGCAGTACTTC. Translated, it gives CASSPGITYEQYF.

The table lists this clonotype with a few counts. This sequence joins TRBV20-1 and TRBJ2-1, with D possibly being TRBD1 (5 bases). V was shortened by 4 bases and J by 5 bases, with 15 bases between the two germline ends. The CDR3 has 14 residues. CDR1 and CDR2 (germline): DFQATT, SNEGSKA (reference sequence). The CDR3, as DNA: TGCAGTGCTAAAAGGTCAGGGATCCACAATGAGCAGTTCTTC. Protein: CSAKRSGIHNEQFF.

V is TRBV6-1 and J is TRBJ2-3, with 8 bases that match TRBD2. The CDR3 is made up of 14 amino acids. V shed 5 bases and J 5 bases; nucleotides not matched to a gene: 6. Per germline, CDR1 MNHNS and CDR2 SASEGT. This CDR3 is CASSRTSTIDTQYF. CDR3 coding DNA: TGTGCCAGCAGTCGGACTAGCACCATAGATACGCAGTATTTT.

This clonotype was detected many times. The chain uses TRBV7-2 and TRBJ1-2; TRBD1 agrees at 10 bases. The CDR3 has 15 amino acids. Germline assignment: CDR1 SGHTA and CDR2 FQGNSA. Germline trimming cut 5 bases from V and 4 bases from J; bases unmatched to any gene: 7. CDR3 sequence reads: CASSLDRGRGYGYTF. The CDR3 region has the DNA TGTGCCAGCAGCCTCGACAGGGGGCGCGGCTATGGCTACACCTTC.

Many counts were recorded for this clonotype. The rearrangement links TRBV10-3 to TRBJ2-2, with D tentatively TRBD1 (7 bases). Germline-derived CDR1 and CDR2 are ENHRY and SYGVKD. V was cut by 6 bases and J by 1 base, with 12 bases left in between. The CDR3 extends over 15 amino acids. The chain's CDR3 is CAIRTGTLNTGELFF. Here the CDR3 DNA reads TGTGCCATCAGGACAGGGACTTTGAACACCGGGGAGCTGTTTTTT.

This clonotype has more than one count but fewer than ten. This rearrangement joins TRBV28 to TRBJ2-4; no firm D call. The CDR3 contains 15 residues. Trimming shortened V by 6 bases and J by 0 bases, and 12 bases separated the two germline ends. CDR1 MDHEN and CDR2 SYDVKM come from the germline V gene. DNA for the CDR3: TGTGCCAGCAGGGAGACAAGGGTAGCCAAAAACATTCAGTACTTC. This encodes CASRETRVAKNIQYF. Filled out from reference TRBV28 and TRBJ2-4, the complete variable domain reads DVKVTQSSRYLVKRTGEKVFLECVQDMDHENMFWYRQDPGLGLRLIYFSYDVKMKEKGDIPEGYSVSREKKERFSLILESASTNQTSMYLCASRETRVAKNIQYFGAGTRLSVL.

This clonotype came up many times. V usage is TRBV7-6 and J usage is TRBJ2-7, with 10 bases identical to TRBD2. Germline CDR1 reads SGHVS; CDR2 reads FNYEAQ. The CDR3 runs 15 residues. The V and J ends lost 4 bases and 3 bases, in that order; junction bases with no gene match: 6. The CDR3 is CASSSTGTSVYEQYF. In DNA form, the CDR3 reads TGTGCCAGCAGCTCGACCGGGACTAGCGTCTACGAGCAGTACTTC.

This clonotype was seen more than once but under ten times. The V gene is TRBV5-1, the J gene TRBJ2-7, with D possibly matching TRBD2 (6 bases). Trimming left V 4 bases short and J 4 bases short, with 18 bases between. This CDR3 comprises 15 residues. Looked up from germline, CDR1 is SGHRS and CDR2 is YFSETQ. The CDR3 is CASSPIGGMEYEQYF. In nucleotides, the CDR3 is TGCGCCAGCAGCCCGATCGGGGGTATGGAGTACGAGCAGTACTTC.

V usage is TRBV5-1 and J usage is TRBJ2-5; 7 positions agree with TRBD1. The germline V gene has CDR1 SGHRS and CDR2 YFSETQ. The CDR3 spans 14 residues. V lost 4 bases, J lost 1 base, and 4 bases stayed unmatched. In nucleotides, the CDR3 is TGCGCCAGCAGCGCCGGACAGGCCCAAGAGACCCAGTACTTC. Its protein is CASSAGQAQETQYF.

This clonotype was counted only a few times. The rearrangement joins TRBV20-1 to TRBJ1-6, with unresolved D. V was pared by 0 bases and J by 8 bases, with 20 bases between. This CDR3 has 17 residues. Germline V gene data show CDR1 as DFQATT and CDR2 as SNEGSKA (reference sequence). This CDR3 is CSARDMRGSRMDSPLHF. Here the CDR3 DNA reads TGCAGTGCTAGAGATATGCGAGGGAGTCGGATGGATTCACCCCTCCACTTT.

This clonotype was recorded a few times. CDR3 in DNA: TGTGCCAGCAGCTCAGACACAGGAGGGTTCTATGGCTACACCTTC. This sequence encodes CASSSDTGGFYGYTF. The chain employs TRBV7-8 and TRBJ1-2; D is perhaps TRBD1 (5 bases). Germline CDR1 and CDR2: SGHVS and FQNEAQ. Trimming took off 4 bases at V and 4 bases at J, with 16 bases between the two ends. The CDR3 is made up of 15 amino acids.

The rearrangement uses TRBV10-1 and TRBJ2-3, with D unclear. V was cut by 3 bases and J by 2 bases, with 9 bases left in between. CDR3 length: 14 amino acids. The germline V gene encodes CDR1 WNHNN and CDR2 SYGVQD (reference sequence). In nucleotides, the CDR3 is TGCGCCAGCAGTGATTCCAGTTTCACAGATACGCAGTATTTT. This gives the protein CASSDSSFTDTQYF.

Many counts were recorded for this clonotype. The CDR3 nucleotides are TGTGCCAGCAGCAAAGTCACGCTAGCGGGGTACACCGGGGAGCTGTTTTTT. It yields the protein CASSKVTLAGYTGELFF. This rearrangement joins TRBV21-1 to TRBJ2-2; the table's D call of TRBD2 was not tested on the DNA. TRBV21-1 is marked as a pseudogene. This CDR3 spans 17 amino acids.